Below are 11 T cell receptor beta chains sequenced from a single sample in a study of CXCR3-negative and CXCR3-positive naive CD8 T cells. These receptors have no identified antigens. Libraries of TRB cDNA were made by 5' RACE and carried UMIs. From its re-call of the 5' RACE reads, TCRdb lists each CDR3 protein once, without DNA. Across around 140,000 distinct CDR3 sequences, the top ten clones capture around 0.44% of the sample. General study points: The study found more hydrophobic TRB CDR3s in CXCR3-positive naive cells than in CXCR3-negative naive cells.

Input material: naive CXCR3+ CD8+ T cells from blood. Regarding subset: CD45RO-CCR7+CD27+CD95- naive CD8+ T cells expressing CXCR3 (TNR3+). The receptor source for this set is a human donor in good health. Some clones in this sample may be carry-over from other donors' samples.

V is TRBV20-1 and J is TRBJ2-1; TCRdb indicates TRBD1, and absent DNA this call remains unverified. Germline CDR1 reads DFQATT; CDR2 reads SNEGSKA (reference sequence). The CDR3 sequence is 14 residues long. This chain's CDR3 is CSARGGLSGDEQFF.

J is TRBJ2-4 and V is TRBV12-3 or TRBV12-4. This CDR3 is 13 amino acids long. The CDR3: CASSLAPVNIQYF.

The genes are TRBV29-1 and TRBJ1-2; TCRdb reports TRBD1, a call that lacks DNA to check it against. The V gene's germline CDR1 is SQVTM and CDR2 ANQGSEA. The CDR3 spans 12 residues. The CDR3 reads CSAALGGYGYTF. The full variable domain, its missing parts supplied by reference TRBV29-1 and TRBJ1-2, is SAVISQKPSRDICQRGTSLTIQCQVDSQVTMMFWYRQQPGQSLTLIATANQGSEATYESGFVIDKFPISRPNLTFSTLTVSNMSPEDSSIYLCSAALGGYGYTFGSGTRLTVV.

The chain joins TRBV7-9 to TRBJ2-7; TCRdb names TRBD1, which stays unverified in the absence of DNA. The CDR3 has 13 amino acids. Germline V CDR1 and CDR2: SEHNR, FQNEAQ (reference sequence). The CDR3 reads CASSLRDTYEQYF.

The gene calls are TRBV5-1 and TRBJ2-3; TCRdb calls TRBD2, which cannot be checked without DNA. Germline loops: CDR1 SGHRS, CDR2 YFSETQ. There are 16 residues in the CDR3. CDR3 in amino acids: CASSLGGGPFIDTQYF.

V is TRBV29-1 and J is TRBJ2-1. This CDR3 is 14 amino acids long. Per the germline V gene, CDR1 is SQVTM and CDR2 is ANQGSEA. The CDR3 loop reads CSVDGESSYNEQFF.

The V and J genes are TRBV19 and TRBJ1-2. This CDR3 is built from 12 residues. CDR1 is LNHDA, CDR2 SQIVND, per germline (reference sequence). The CDR3 loop is CASSSYGDGYTF.

This chain links TRBV3-1 with TRBJ2-1; the TRBD1 assignment by TCRdb is unverifiable without DNA. The CDR3 runs 16 residues. Germline CDR1 reads LGHDT; CDR2 reads YNNKEL (reference sequence). CDR3 region: CASSHLPGPMGNEQFF.

V and J are TRBV6-6 and TRBJ2-7; the D call of TRBD1 rests on TCRdb alone, since no DNA is present to check it. Germline assignment: CDR1 MNHNY and CDR2 SVGAGI (reference sequence). The CDR3 runs to 15 residues. This CDR3 is CASSYVDSAPYEQYF.

This chain uses TRBV15 with TRBJ2-1; TCRdb's D call, TRBD1, is unchecked because there is no DNA. CDR3 size: 16 residues. Germline V lookup: CDR1 LNHNV, CDR2 YYDKDF (reference sequence). The CDR3 loop reads CATSRNRDRATNEQFF.

This chain uses TRBV13 with TRBJ2-5; TCRdb lists TRBD2, though no DNA is available to test this call. Germline CDR1 and CDR2: PRHDT and FYEKMQ (reference sequence). The CDR3 runs 18 residues. The CDR3 sequence: CASSHRIRLAAIQETQYF.